The clone carrying this T cell receptor beta chain was detected a few times. Its antigen is still unknown. The data belong to a study of T-cell reconstitution after alpha-beta-depleted transplantation in children. Preparation of the TCRbeta library used unique molecular identifiers. From the PCR reads, TCRdb called clonotypes with MiXCR, one entry per CDR3 protein. This sample has approximately 230,000 distinct CDR3 sequences, with 24% found just once. Study-wide findings and caveats: Certain patients had high TCRbeta diversity at day 60, and it came from recipient T cells and thymic progenitors that survived.

The origin of this receptor is a female patient aged 2 to 10 who had a stem cell transplant for congenital amegakaryocytic thrombocytopenia, so the T cells may come from the graft donor. This specimen was PBMCs, mostly from graft donor cells, taken 360 days after TCRalphabeta/CD19-depleted stem cell transplant.

The CDR3 coding sequence is TGTGCCAGCAGCCAGCCCGGGACTAGCGGTGACAATGAGCAGTTCTTC. It yields the protein CASSQPGTSGDNEQFF. The chain combines TRBV4-2 with TRBJ2-1; 11 positions agree with TRBD2. The J segment lost 5 bases and the V segment lost 3 bases, leaving 6 bases of the junction unmatched. Germline lookup yields CDR1 LGHNA and CDR2 YNFKEQ. The CDR3 contains 16 residues.